These 9 T cell receptor beta chains were all obtained from the same sample, sequenced in a study of regulatory T cells in long-lasting Graves disease. Arm-PCR with iRepertoire HTBI primers amplified the CDR3 regions for these TCR beta libraries. TCRdb reprocessed the multiplex PCR reads with MiXCR, giving one entry per CDR3 protein. The sample shows 200,000 to 250,000 distinct CDR3 sequences, around 20% of them seen only once. As to time point: newly diagnosed GD, antithyroid drugs for less than 3 months. Generation of the TCR library employed RNA extracted from PBMCs. Sequencing used peripheral blood mononuclear cells (PBMCs), obtained at new diagnosis, from a patient treated with antithyroid drugs. These receptor sequences come from a female donor with Graves disease.

This clonotype was detected ten times or more. The rearrangement joins TRBV6-5 to TRBJ1-2; no clear D. V was cut by 0 bases and J by 4 bases, with 12 bases left in between. This CDR3 region has 15 residues. Looked up from germline, CDR1 is MNHEY and CDR2 is SVGAGI. CDR3 sequence: CASSYSRSPSYGYTF. In DNA form, the CDR3 reads TGTGCCAGCAGTTACTCGAGGTCTCCTAGCTATGGCTACACCTTC.

Details on this clonotype: It may be a read error: a sequence one base away is much more abundant. The rearrangement uses TRBV5-6 and TRBJ2-7; 10 bases align to TRBD1. Germline V gives CDR1 SGHDT, CDR2 YYEEEE. CDR3 length equals 14 residues. The CDR3 region is CASGLGTGEYEQYF. DNA for the CDR3: TGTGCCAGCGGCTTGGGGACAGGGGAGTACGAGCAGTACTTC.

This clonotype occurred many times. The V and J genes are TRBV5-6 and TRBJ1-5, with D possibly matching TRBD1 (5 bases). Trimming pared 4 bases from V and 9 bases from J, leaving 17 bases between. CDR1 and CDR2 from the germline V gene are SGHDT and YYEEEE. This CDR3 is built from 14 residues. CDR3 in amino acids: CASSTGRPGGPQHF. The CDR3 region has the DNA TGTGCCAGCAGCACAGGACGGCCGGGAGGGCCCCAGCATTTT. Filled out from reference TRBV5-6 and TRBJ1-5, the complete variable domain reads DAGVTQSPTHLIKTRGQQVTLRCSPKSGHDTVSWYQQALGQGPQFIFQYYEEEERQRGNFPDRFSGHQFPNYSSELNVNALLLGDSALYLCASSTGRPGGPQHFGDGTRLSIL.

Concerning this clonotype: A read error may be the cause here, since a much bigger clone is one base away. This chain links TRBV6-2 or TRBV6-3 with TRBJ2-2; tentatively, D is TRBD1 (6 bases). Germline V lookup: CDR1 MNHEY, CDR2 SVGEGT. This CDR3 region has 16 residues. The CDR3 is CAGSYPDSSNTGELFF. CDR3 sequence (DNA): TGTGCCGGCAGTTACCCGGACAGTTCGAACACCGGGGAGCTGTTTTTT.

This clonotype came up many times. V gene TRBV6-5 combines with J gene TRBJ1-2, with 9 bases aligning to TRBD1. With V trimmed by 2 bases and J by 3 bases, 19 bases remained unmatched. This CDR3 is 20 amino acids long. Germline assignment: CDR1 MNHEY and CDR2 SVGAGI. For the CDR3, the DNA is TGTGCCAGCAGTTACGCCGGCTGGGCACAGGGGGCATCGGAGGACTATGGCTACACCTTC. Translation gives CASSYAGWAQGASEDYGYTF.

This clonotype has a count of ten or more. The chain is built from TRBV24-1 and TRBJ2-6; the match to TRBD1 covers 7 bases. CDR1 KGHDR and CDR2 SFDVKD come from the germline V gene. The CDR3 length is 16 residues. V gave up 6 bases and J gave up 2 bases; unmatched junction bases: 6. The CDR3 spells CATSLTGSAGANVLTF. The DNA of the CDR3 is TGTGCCACCAGTTTGACAGGGTCGGCTGGGGCCAACGTCCTGACTTTC.

This clonotype occurred a few times. The chain has TRBV2 and TRBJ1-6; D perhaps matches TRBD1 (6 bases). Germline values: CDR1 SNHLY, CDR2 FYNNEI. V dropped 6 bases and J dropped 9 bases, with 18 bases sitting between them. There are 15 residues in the CDR3. This CDR3 is CASRGLTGPTSPLHF. DNA for the CDR3: TGTGCCAGCAGGGGGCTGACAGGACCAACTTCACCCCTCCACTTT.

Of note for this clonotype: One base away lies a much larger clone, so this may be a sequencing read error. The chain recombines TRBV5-1 with TRBJ2-7; 7 bases are shared with TRBD1. The CDR3 length is 14 residues. CDR1 and CDR2 (germline): SGHRS, YFSETQ. This CDR3 reads CASSEQGPNYEQNF. CDR3 nucleotides: TGCGCCAGCAGCGAACAGGGGCCTAACTACGAGCAGAACTTC.

V gene TRBV19 combines with J gene TRBJ1-3, with D hard to call. The CDR3 is 14 residues long. CDR1 LNHDA and CDR2 SQIVND come from the germline V gene (reference sequence). Deletions cut 6 bases from V and 4 bases from J, with 13 bases between. The CDR3, as DNA: TGTGCCAGTAGGCTACTTGGTTTCGGAAACACCATATATTTT. It translates to CASRLLGFGNTIYF. Full variable domain (missing parts from reference TRBV19 and TRBJ1-3): DGGITQSPKYLFRKEGQNVTLSCEQNLNHDAMYWYRQDPGQGLRLIYYSQIVNDFQKGDIAEGYSVSREKKESFPLTVTSAQKNPTAFYLCASRLLGFGNTIYFGEGSWLTVV.